This TCR beta chain was documented in a study of control samples from healthy donors and cancer patients. Generated by immunoSEQ multiplex PCR, the TCRdb table keeps only in-frame clones and is missing some. The sample consists of about 180,000 clones, 85% to 95% of them appearing once. Input material: blood. This receptor was taken from a man between 25 and 39 years old in good health.

CDR3 sequence reads: CASSPGYNQPQHF. In DNA, the CDR3 is TGTGCCAGCAGCCCAGGGTACAATCAGCCCCAGCATTTT. J is TRBJ1-5 and V is TRBV14; maybe TRBD1 (5 bases). Trimming removed 4 bases from V and 3 bases from J, with 7 bases in between. CDR1 is SGHDN and CDR2 is FVKESK in the germline V gene. CDR3 length: 13 residues.